The 7 T cell receptor beta chains in this list originate from one sample, sequenced in a study of blood T cell repertoires in COVID-19. The data were produced by immunoSEQ multiplex PCR, yet TCRdb's version contains in-frame clones alone and is incomplete. The sample shows approximately 150,000 clones, 83% of them seen only once. The material sequenced was peripheral blood. The receptors come from a woman older than 75 with acute or convalescent COVID-19.

The chain is built from TRBV30 and TRBJ1-6; the match to TRBD1 covers 8 bases. The V gene end was trimmed by 3 bases and the J gene end by 7 bases; junction bases not matched to a gene: 5. There are 14 residues in the CDR3. CDR1 is GTSNPN and CDR2 is SVGIG in the germline V gene (reference sequence). As DNA, the CDR3 is TGTGCCTGGAGCCTCGGACAGGGAAATTCACCCCTCCACTTT. It encodes CAWSLGQGNSPLHF.

The V call is TRBV5-1, the J call TRBJ1-2; D gene ambiguous. Trimming cost V 4 bases and J 4 bases, with 11 bases left between them. This CDR3 is 13 amino acids long. The germline V gene encodes CDR1 SGHRS and CDR2 YFSETQ. As DNA, the CDR3 is TGCGCCAGCAGCCGCCTCGGTTCCTATGGCTACACCTTC. Protein: CASSRLGSYGYTF.

The chain links TRBV7-2 to TRBJ1-2; D is ambiguous. Germline V gene sequence: CDR1 SGHTA, CDR2 FQGNSA. V lost 4 bases and J 5 bases, leaving 17 bases between the germline ends. The CDR3 loop spans 15 amino acids. CDR3 sequence: CASSYSPAEGYGYTF. As DNA, the CDR3 is TGTGCCAGCAGCTATTCCCCCGCCGAGGGATATGGCTACACCTTC.

The chain links TRBV3-1 (or the pseudogene TRBV3-2) to TRBJ2-7, with 9 bases that match TRBD1. The ends lost 3 bases at V and 2 bases at J; junction bases unmatched: 14. This CDR3 region has 18 residues. Germline CDR1 is LGHDT and CDR2 is YNNKEL (reference sequence). The CDR3 DNA is TGTGCCAGCAGCCAGGGACAGGGTATGAGCAGGAGAACCTACGAGCAGTACTTC. Protein sequence: CASSQGQGMSRRTYEQYF.

CDR3 sequence: CASRRKLGGHGWNEQFF. CDR3 in DNA: TGTGCCAGCAGGAGGAAGTTGGGCGGACACGGCTGGAATGAGCAGTTCTTC. V is TRBV2 and J is TRBJ2-1; possible D gene TRBD1, 5 bases. The CDR3 totals 17 residues. V lost 6 bases, J lost 7 bases, and 25 bases lay in between. Germline CDR1 and CDR2: SNHLY and FYNNEI. Filled out from reference TRBV2 and TRBJ2-1, the complete variable domain reads EPEVTQTPSHQVTQMGQEVILRCVPISNHLYFYWYRQILGQKVEFLVSFYNNEISEKSEIFDDQFSVERPDGSNFTLKIRSTKLEDSAMYFCASRRKLGGHGWNEQFFGPGTRLTVL.

This chain joins TRBV27 and TRBJ1-6, with D possibly being TRBD1 (5 bases). Deletions cut 2 bases from V and 7 bases from J, with 9 bases between. CDR3 size: 14 residues. Germline loops: CDR1 MNHEY, CDR2 SMNVEV (reference sequence). The DNA for the CDR3 is TGTGCCAGCAGTTTAAATCGGGGGAATTCACCCCTCCACTTT. It specifies CASSLNRGNSPLHF.

The chain carries TRBV29-1 and TRBJ2-1, with 8 positions matching TRBD2. Germline V gene sequence: CDR1 SQVTM, CDR2 ANQGSEA. CDR3 length: 13 residues. Trimming removed 6 bases from V and 2 bases from J; junction bases left unmatched: 3. As DNA, the CDR3 is TGCAGCGTGGGACTAGGGGCCTACAATGAGCAGTTCTTC. It specifies CSVGLGAYNEQFF.